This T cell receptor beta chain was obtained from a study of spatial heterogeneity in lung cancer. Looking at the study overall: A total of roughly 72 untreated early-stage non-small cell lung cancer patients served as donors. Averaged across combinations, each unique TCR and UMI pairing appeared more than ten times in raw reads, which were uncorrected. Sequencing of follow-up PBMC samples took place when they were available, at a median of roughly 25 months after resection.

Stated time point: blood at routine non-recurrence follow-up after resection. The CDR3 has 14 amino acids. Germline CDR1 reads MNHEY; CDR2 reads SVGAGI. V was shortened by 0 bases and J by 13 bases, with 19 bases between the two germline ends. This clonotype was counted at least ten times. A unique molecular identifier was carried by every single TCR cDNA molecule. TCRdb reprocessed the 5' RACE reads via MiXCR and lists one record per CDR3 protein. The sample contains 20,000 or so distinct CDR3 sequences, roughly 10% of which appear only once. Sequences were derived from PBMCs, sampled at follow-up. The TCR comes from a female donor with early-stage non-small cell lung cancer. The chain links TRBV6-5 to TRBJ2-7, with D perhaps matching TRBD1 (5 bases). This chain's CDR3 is CASSYSVGSQGSYF. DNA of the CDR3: TGTGCCAGCAGTTACTCGGTTGGGTCGCAGGGTAGCTACTTC.